The next 11 T cell receptor beta chains were all read from a single sample in a study of T cell responses to AZD1222 COVID-19 vaccine. Some clones are missing from TCRdb's copy, which holds only in-frame ones; the method was immunoSEQ multiplex PCR. The sample has more than 70,000 clones; approximately 88% are singletons. Specimen: peripheral blood, collected on day 0 of AZD1222 vaccination. These receptor sequences come from an adult in good health.

The V and J genes are TRBV7-3 and TRBJ1-2; no reliable D call. The CDR3 sequence is 15 residues long. V was trimmed by 5 bases and J by 0 bases, leaving 13 bases between them. The germline gives CDR1 SGHTA, CDR2 FQGTGA. CDR3 loop: CASSPVGGANYGYTF. DNA for the CDR3: TGTGCCAGCAGCCCCGTTGGCGGGGCTAACTATGGCTACACCTTC.

The chain employs TRBV10-3 and TRBJ1-2; D is possibly TRBD1 (5 bases). The CDR3 totals 13 residues. Trimming removed 8 bases at V and 0 bases at J, with 10 bases between. Germline V lookup: CDR1 ENHRY, CDR2 SYGVKD. As DNA, the CDR3 is TGTGCCATCCAGGGACGTTCTAACTATGGCTACACCTTC. It encodes CAIQGRSNYGYTF.

Concerning this clone itself: Compared with germline, one end of the junction differs, possibly owing to a read error. This rearrangement joins TRBV7-7 to TRBJ2-5, with D tentatively TRBD2 (5 bases). The CDR3 is made up of 16 amino acids. Germline CDR1 and CDR2: SSHAT and FNYEAQ (reference sequence). The CDR3 region is CASSPARGSFQETQYF. The CDR3 nucleotides read TGTGCTAGCAGCCCCGCGCGTGGGAGCTTCCAAGAGACCCAGTACTTC.

As DNA, the CDR3 is TGTGCCAGCAGCTTAGGCCTGAATCAGCCCCAGCATTTT. Translation gives CASSLGLNQPQHF. V usage is TRBV11-2 and J usage is TRBJ1-5; D remains ambiguous. Germline V CDR1 and CDR2: SGHAT, FQNNGV. The CDR3 has 13 residues. The V gene lost 1 base and the J gene lost 4 bases, with 5 bases spanning the gap. Supplemented by reference TRBV11-2 and TRBJ1-5, the full variable domain reads EAGVAQSPRYKIIEKRQSVAFWCNPISGHATLYWYQQILGQGPKLLIQFQNNGVVDDSQLPKDRFSAERLKGVDSTLKIQPAKLEDSAVYLCASSLGLNQPQHFGDGTRLSIL.

The rearrangement uses TRBV6-4 and TRBJ2-3; 12 bases fit TRBD2. This CDR3 comprises 15 residues. In germline, CDR1 is MRHNA, CDR2 SNTAGT. The trim removed 7 bases at V and 5 bases at J, leaving 7 bases unmatched. CDR3: CASKRLAGAGDTQYF. The CDR3 DNA sequence: TGTGCCAGCAAGAGACTAGCGGGAGCTGGAGATACGCAGTATTTT.

The chain's CDR3 is CASSPWTGNTEAFF. The CDR3 nucleotides are TGTGCCAGCAGTCCGTGGACGGGAAACACTGAAGCTTTCTTT. The chain joins TRBV28 to TRBJ1-1, with unresolved D. Looked up from germline, CDR1 is MDHEN and CDR2 is SYDVKM. The CDR3 totals 14 residues. V was clipped by 5 bases and J by 2 bases, with 12 bases between them. Variable domain in full (rest from reference TRBV28 and TRBJ1-1): DVKVTQSSRYLVKRTGEKVFLECVQDMDHENMFWYRQDPGLGLRLIYFSYDVKMKEKGDIPEGYSVSREKKERFSLILESASTNQTSMYLCASSPWTGNTEAFFGQGTRLTVV.

This chain links TRBV10-3 with TRBJ1-2; TRBD1 aligns across 7 bases. The germline V gene encodes CDR1 ENHRY and CDR2 SYGVKD. Losses at the gene ends were 6 bases for V and 8 bases for J; bases not matched to a gene: 9. CDR3 length equals 13 residues. The CDR3 coding sequence is TGTGCCATCAGCCCGTCGGGACAGCCGGGCTACACCTTC. It codes for CAISPSGQPGYTF.

The chain is built from TRBV6-7 and TRBJ2-3, with 9 bases fitting TRBD2. TRBV6-7 is designated an ORF whose function remains uncertain. After removal of 5 bases from V and 0 bases from J, the junction contained 6 bases not matched to a gene. The CDR3 is 16 amino acids. The CDR3 spells CASSARLAESTDTQYF. The CDR3 DNA reads as TGTGCCAGCAGTGCCCGACTAGCGGAAAGCACAGATACGCAGTATTTT.

This chain connects TRBV18 to TRBJ2-5; D is undetermined. The germline CDR1 and CDR2 sequences are KGHSH and LQKENI. This CDR3 comprises 12 residues. V was clipped by 1 base and J by 5 bases, with 5 bases between them. The CDR3 DNA is TGTGCCAGCTCACCACATCCTGAGACCCAGTACTTC. Its protein is CASSPHPETQYF.

The chain carries TRBV5-1 and TRBJ1-3, with a possible D match to TRBD1 (5 bases). Germline lookup yields CDR1 SGHRS and CDR2 YFSETQ. With 3 bases removed from V and 0 bases from J, the gap between germline ends came to 13 bases. There are 16 residues in the CDR3. This chain's CDR3 is CASSSGRVHSGNTIYF. CDR3 DNA: TGCGCCAGCAGCTCGGGCAGGGTACACTCTGGAAACACCATATATTTT.

The V gene is TRBV20-1, the J gene TRBJ2-3; 13 bases are shared with TRBD2. The V gene end was trimmed by 3 bases and the J gene end by 5 bases; junction bases not matched to a gene: 8. Looked up from germline, CDR1 is DFQATT and CDR2 is SNEGSKA (reference sequence). The CDR3 is 16 residues long. This CDR3 is CSASHGTSGTRDTQYF. The CDR3 bases are TGCAGTGCTAGTCACGGGACTAGCGGGACTCGAGATACGCAGTATTTT.